Listed here is a single T cell receptor beta chain. The data originate from a study of control samples from healthy donors and cancer patients. The CDR3 is 15 amino acids. The V gene's germline CDR1 is SGHKS and CDR2 YYEKEE (reference sequence). V lost 5 bases to trimming and J lost 6 bases; unmatched junction nucleotides: 10. Sequencing used immunoSEQ multiplex PCR; TCRdb keeps in-frame clones, though not all of them. In the table there are 90,000 to 100,000 clones, about four fifths of which are singletons. This TCR was recovered from a woman under 40 in good health. Source material: blood. This sequence joins TRBV5-5 and TRBJ2-5; 10 bases match TRBD1. The CDR3 spells CASSPGQGPLKTQYF. CDR3 in DNA: TGTGCCAGCAGTCCGGGACAGGGGCCATTGAAGACCCAGTACTTC.